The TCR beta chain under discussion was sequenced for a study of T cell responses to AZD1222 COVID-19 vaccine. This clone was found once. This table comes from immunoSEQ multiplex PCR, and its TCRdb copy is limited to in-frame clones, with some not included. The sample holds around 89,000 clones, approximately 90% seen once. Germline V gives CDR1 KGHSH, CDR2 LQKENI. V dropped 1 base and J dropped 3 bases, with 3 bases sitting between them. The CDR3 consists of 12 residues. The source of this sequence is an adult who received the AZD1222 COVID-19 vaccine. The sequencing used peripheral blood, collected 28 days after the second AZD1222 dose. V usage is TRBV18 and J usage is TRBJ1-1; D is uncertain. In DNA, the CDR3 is TGTGCCAGCTCACCACGGTACACTGAAGCTTTCTTT. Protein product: CASSPRYTEAFF.